These T cell receptor beta chains were read from a single sample in a study of T cell responses to AZD1222 COVID-19 vaccine. Data came from immunoSEQ multiplex PCR; TCRdb stores just in-frame clones and leaves some out. The repertoire holds about 110,000 clones, with 86% as singletons. Source: peripheral blood, taken on day 0 of AZD1222 vaccination. The receptors derive from an adult in good health. The CDR3 runs from the conserved cysteine through the conserved F or W. D genes are given only for firm matches. The size field is filled for only some rows; it gives once, few, many or a size class.

v_gene	abundance	j_gene	d_gene	CDR3nt	CDR3aa
TRBV15	once	TRBJ2-2	NA	TGTGCCACCAGCAGAGGGGGTTTGCTTCCCGGGGAGCTGTTTTTT	CATSRGGLLPGELFF
TRBV3-1/TRBV3-2	NA	TRBJ1-4	TRBD1	TGTGCCAGCAGCCAAATGGGGACAGGGAGTGAAAAACTGTTTTTT	CASSQMGTGSEKLFF
TRBV2	once	TRBJ2-5	NA	TGTGCCAGCAGTTCTAGTCGGCCAGAGACCCAGTACTTC	CASSSSRPETQYF
TRBV6-4	NA	TRBJ2-3	TRBD1	TGTGCCAGCAGTGACGAGGGGACAGGGGTTCCGCAGTATTTT	CASSDEGTGVPQYF
TRBV29-1	NA	TRBJ2-7	NA	TGCAGCGTTGAGGCGGGAAACTACGAGCAGTACTTC	CSVEAGNYEQYF
TRBV7-6	NA	TRBJ2-2	NA	TGTGCCAGCAGCCCCAATGGGGCTCCCCGATCGGGCCCCTCCATGAACACCGGGGAGCTGTTTTTT	CASSPNGAPRSGPSMNTGELFF
TRBV30	once	TRBJ2-7	TRBD1	TGTGCCTGGAATGCGGGACAGGGGTGGTACGAGCAGTACTTC	CAWNAGQGWYEQYF
TRBV5-6	NA	TRBJ2-5	TRBD2	TGTGCCAGCAGCATTAGCGGGGGGTGGTCGGAAGAGACCCAGTACTTC	CASSISGGWSEETQYF
TRBV6-5	NA	TRBJ2-1	NA	TGTGCCAGCAGGCGAACGGGACACGACTTCAATGAGCAGTTCTTC	CASRRTGHDFNEQFF
TRBV19	NA	TRBJ2-1	TRBD2	TGTGCCAGTAGTCCCCGGACTAGAAGCGGTATCGAGCAGTTCTTC	CASSPRTRSGIEQFF
TRBV29-1	NA	TRBJ1-1	NA	TGCAGCGTTGTTCAGGGGCACACTGAAGCTTTCTTT	CSVVQGHTEAFF
TRBV5-4	NA	TRBJ2-2	NA	TGTGCCAGCAGCATTGACAGGACGAACACCGGGGAGCTGTTTTTT	CASSIDRTNTGELFF
TRBV9	NA	TRBJ2-7	NA	TGTGCCAGCAGCGTAGCTCCAGGGGCTGGCTACGAGCAGTACTTC	CASSVAPGAGYEQYF
TRBV5-1	NA	TRBJ2-6	NA	TGCGCCAGCACAGAACAGGGAGCTGGGGCCAACGTCCTGACTTTC	CASTEQGAGANVLTF
TRBV3-1/TRBV3-2	NA	TRBJ2-1	TRBD2	TGTGCCAGCAGCCATGGCGGGGGGGGCCGGGAGCAGTTCTTC	CASSHGGGGREQFF
TRBV6-6	NA	TRBJ1-2	TRBD1	TGTGCCAGCAGTGGAGACAGGGGTATCTATGGCTACACCTTC	CASSGDRGIYGYTF
TRBV5-1	NA	TRBJ1-1	NA	TGCGCCAGCAGTTCCGGGACCACTGAAGCTTTCTTT	CASSSGTTEAFF
TRBV11-3	NA	TRBJ2-3	TRBD1	TGTGCCAGCAGCCAAAGGGGACAGCACACAGATACGCAGTATTTT	CASSQRGQHTDTQYF
TRBV18	NA	TRBJ2-7	TRBD2	TGTGCCAGCTCACGCGAGACTAGCGGCTACGAGCAGTACTTC	CASSRETSGYEQYF
TRBV2	NA	TRBJ1-6	NA	TGTGCCAGCAGTGAAGGCCTTCCCGATTCACCCCTCCACTTT	CASSEGLPDSPLHF
TRBV19	NA	TRBJ2-1	TRBD1	TGTGCCAGTAGTCAGGGGGTCTACAATGAGCAGTTCTTC	CASSQGVYNEQFF
TRBV6-5	NA	TRBJ2-3	TRBD1	TGTGCCAGCAGTACCAGGGGGCAGGACACAGATACGCAGTATTTT	CASSTRGQDTDTQYF
TRBV7-9	NA	TRBJ1-4	NA	TGTGCCAGCAGCTTAGTAGGCAAGGCTGGGGAAAAACTGTTTTTT	CASSLVGKAGEKLFF
TRBV2	NA	TRBJ2-2	NA	TGTGCCAGCAGTGAGGGGTACACCGGGGAGCTGTTTTTT	CASSEGYTGELFF
TRBV11-2	NA	TRBJ1-6	TRBD1	TGTGCCAGCAGCTTGGGGACAGGGCCTTCACCCCTCCACTTT	CASSLGTGPSPLHF
TRBV18	NA	TRBJ2-5	NA	TGTGCCAGCTCTCAGAGACAGGAAGAGACCCAGTACTTC	CASSQRQEETQYF
TRBV19	NA	TRBJ1-1	TRBD1	TGTGCCAGCGACAGGGGTACTGAAGCTTTCTTT	CASDRGTEAFF
TRBV5-1	NA	TRBJ1-1	TRBD1	TGCGCCAGCAGTTTTGGACAGGGCGGCACTGAAGCTTTCTTT	CASSFGQGGTEAFF
TRBV9	NA	TRBJ2-7	NA	TGTGCCAGCAGCGCGTTAGGGGCCCCCTACGAGCAGTACTTC	CASSALGAPYEQYF
TRBV28	NA	TRBJ1-5	NA	TGTGCCAGCAGTTTATATGGGGGTCCCCAGCATTTT	CASSLYGGPQHF
TRBV5-6	once	TRBJ2-7	NA	TGTGCCAGCAGCTTGTTCTCCAACGAGCAGTACTTC	CASSLFSNEQYF
TRBV11-3	NA	TRBJ2-2	NA	TGTGCCAGCAGCTTATCCCATCTTGGTCAGCCGAACACCGGGGAGCTGTTTTTT	CASSLSHLGQPNTGELFF
TRBV3-1/TRBV3-2	NA	TRBJ1-5	NA	TGTGCCAGCAGCCAAGATCAGGCGGGAACGGAGCAGCCCCAGCATTTT	CASSQDQAGTEQPQHF
TRBV28	NA	TRBJ1-1	NA	TGTGCCAGCATTGGGGTTTACACTGAAGCTTTCTTT	CASIGVYTEAFF
TRBV29-1	NA	TRBJ1-2	NA	TGCAGCGCCCGGGAACAGGGTCATGGCTACACCTTC	CSAREQGHGYTF